This TCR beta chain is drawn from a study of blood T cell repertoires in COVID-19. Across the whole study: From T cells, B-cell-depleted T cells, or PBMCs came the material, which was cDNA or gDNA.

In the original analysis: Scientists estimated how many nucleated cells there were by amplifying reference gene primers. Measured with immunoSEQ multiplex PCR; TCRdb has only the in-frame clones, and not every one. The V and J calls and clone size are taken from that table; D and trimming were inferred from the DNA. The sample has tens of thousands of clones, 80% to 90% seen once. The V end was cut by 1 base, the J end by 6 bases, with 4 bases between. This CDR3 is 11 amino acids long. The germline V gene encodes CDR1 MDHEN and CDR2 SYDVKM. Input material: peripheral blood. V gene TRBV28 combines with J gene TRBJ2-7, with no clear D. The sequence came from a man in his fifties with active COVID-19. The CDR3 bases are TGTGCCAGCAGTTTATTTAGCGAGCAGTACTTC. Protein product: CASSLFSEQYF.